This T cell receptor (beta chain) was found in a study of blood T cell repertoires in COVID-19. Study details: The cDNA or gDNA used as material had been derived from T cells, B-cell-depleted T cells, or PBMCs.

The study drew participants aged about 18 to 89 years from some 24 US areas. TCRdb keeps only in-frame clones here, not all; method: immunoSEQ multiplex PCR. The table records over 350,000 clones, about nine tenths of them present only once. Germline CDR1 reads SGHAT; CDR2 reads FQDESV (reference sequence). The CDR3 contains 14 residues. Between the trimmed V and J ends, which lost 2 bases and 7 bases, there was a span of 9 bases. This chain uses TRBV11-1 with TRBJ1-6; D is undetermined. Sample: PBMCs or T cells enriched from blood (not recorded which). The origin of this receptor is a woman in her forties who had been exposed to COVID-19. The CDR3 region is CASSLITQNSPLHF. The CDR3 bases are TGTGCCAGCAGCTTAATAACCCAGAATTCACCCCTCCACTTT.